The next 20 T cell receptor beta chains were all read from a single sample in a study of cytomegalovirus exposure and HLA in healthy donors. The PCR contained 60 Vbeta and 13 Jbeta primers. The assay was immunoSEQ multiplex PCR, and TCRdb's table has in-frame clones only and misses some. This table holds approximately 130,000 clones, 83% found once. Sequencing input: PBMCs. These receptors came from a girl aged 2 to 10 in good health and CMV-seronegative.

The chain has TRBV28 and TRBJ1-5; the D gene is possibly TRBD1 (6 bases). The CDR3 is 15 residues long. V shed 3 bases and J shed 0 bases, with 9 bases lying between them. Per the germline V gene, CDR1 is MDHEN and CDR2 is SYDVKM. The chain's CDR3 is CASSLTGYSNQPQHF. The CDR3, as DNA: TGTGCCAGCAGTTTGACAGGATATAGCAATCAGCCCCAGCATTTT.

The rearrangement links TRBV5-1 to TRBJ2-7, with 7 nucleotides matching TRBD2. Losses at the gene ends were 4 bases for V and 5 bases for J; bases not matched to a gene: 9. CDR1 and CDR2 (germline): SGHRS, YFSETQ. The CDR3 extends over 14 amino acids. CDR3 sequence reads: CASSLGLGLDEQYF. CDR3 DNA sequence: TGCGCCAGCAGCCTAGGACTAGGTCTCGACGAGCAGTACTTC. The full variable domain, its missing parts supplied by reference TRBV5-1 and TRBJ2-7, is KAGVTQTPRYLIKTRGQQVTLSCSPISGHRSVSWYQQTPGQGLQFLFEYFSETQRNKGNFPGRFSGRQFSNSRSEMNVSTLELGDSALYLCASSLGLGLDEQYFGPGTRLTVT.

The rearrangement uses TRBV7-8 and TRBJ2-7, with TRBD2 matching 11 bases. CDR3 size: 16 residues. V shed 5 bases and J 7 bases; nucleotides not matched to a gene: 13. Germline-derived CDR1 and CDR2 are SGHVS and FQNEAQ. The CDR3 loop reads CASSPRTSGPPTEQYF. The CDR3 DNA reads TGTGCCAGCAGCCCAAGGACTAGCGGGCCTCCTACTGAGCAGTACTTC.

The chain carries TRBV11-2 and TRBJ2-3; D is undetermined. This CDR3 is built from 16 residues. In germline, CDR1 is SGHAT, CDR2 FQNNGV. With 3 bases removed from V and 2 bases from J, the gap between germline ends came to 15 bases. CDR3 nucleotide sequence: TGTGCCAGCAGCTTGCGATTGTTACGGTTCACAGATACGCAGTATTTT. Amino acids: CASSLRLLRFTDTQYF.

This clone was observed once. This chain joins TRBV27 and TRBJ2-7; TRBD2 matches 14 bases. This CDR3 comprises 13 residues. Germline CDR1 reads MNHEY; CDR2 reads SMNVEV (reference sequence). V was clipped by 3 bases and J by 12 bases; unmatched bases: 4. The CDR3 protein is CASSLTSGRAPYF. In DNA form, the CDR3 reads TGTGCCAGCAGTTTGACTAGCGGGAGGGCCCCGTACTTC.

V gene TRBV9 combines with J gene TRBJ1-6; D may be TRBD1 (5 bases). Trimming shortened V by 3 bases and J by 6 bases, and 16 bases separated the two germline ends. The germline V gene encodes CDR1 SGDLS and CDR2 YYNGEE. CDR3 size: 16 residues. CDR3 coding DNA: TGTGCCAGCAGCGCGGAATGGGGCCGCGGTAATTCACCCCTCCACTTT. Translation: CASSAEWGRGNSPLHF. The full variable domain, rest sourced from reference TRBV9 and TRBJ1-6, is DSGVTQTPKHLITATGQRVTLRCSPRSGDLSVYWYQQSLDQGLQFLIQYYNGEERAKGNILERFSAQQFPDLHSELNLSSLELGDSALYFCASSAEWGRGNSPLHFGNGTRLTVT.

The gene calls are TRBV15 and TRBJ2-1; maybe TRBD1 (6 bases). Deletions cut 0 bases from V and 16 bases from J, with 13 bases between. CDR3 length: 12 amino acids. Germline CDR1 is LNHNV and CDR2 is YYDKDF (reference sequence). CDR3 region: CATSREAGAEFF. DNA for the CDR3: TGTGCCACCAGCAGAGAGGCAGGGGCGGAATTCTTC. Together with reference TRBV15 and TRBJ2-1, the CDR3 gives the full variable domain: DAMVIQNPRYQVTQFGKPVTLSCSQTLNHNVMYWYQQKSSQAPKLLFHYYDKDFNNEADTPDNFQSRRPNTSFCFLDIRSPGLGDTAMYLCATSREAGAEFFGPGTRLTVL.

This chain joins TRBV28 and TRBJ2-3; 10 bases map to TRBD1. The CDR3 covers 15 residues. The germline CDR1 and CDR2 sequences are MDHEN and SYDVKM. V trimming: 6 bases; J trimming: 2 bases; junction bases outside the gene matches: 5. The chain's CDR3 is CASSQGTGDTDTQYF. In nucleotides, the CDR3 is TGTGCCAGCAGCCAGGGGACAGGGGACACAGATACGCAGTATTTT.

This clone was observed once. The chain employs TRBV9 and TRBJ1-2, with 10 bases aligning to TRBD1. The V and J ends lost 1 base and 4 bases, in that order; junction bases with no gene match: 4. Germline V gene data show CDR1 as SGDLS and CDR2 as YYNGEE. This CDR3 has 15 amino acids. The CDR3 region has the DNA TGTGCCAGCAGCGTAAGGGACAGGGGAGGCTATGGCTACACCTTC. Protein product: CASSVRDRGGYGYTF.

The rearrangement uses TRBV28 and TRBJ1-2, with TRBD1 matching over 11 bases. Unmatched junction bases numbered 11, after V lost 3 bases and J lost 8 bases. Germline values: CDR1 MDHEN, CDR2 SYDVKM. This CDR3 has 16 residues. CDR3 DNA: TGTGCCAGCAGTTTTCCTCGAGGACAGGGGGCGGCGGGCTACACCTTC. It yields the protein CASSFPRGQGAAGYTF.

The genes are TRBV2 and TRBJ1-1; a weak D match, TRBD1 (5 bases). The germline V gene has CDR1 SNHLY and CDR2 FYNNEI. V was cut by 7 bases and J by 5 bases, with 14 bases left in between. This CDR3 comprises 13 residues. CDR3 sequence reads: CASILDNGTEAFF. Here the CDR3 DNA reads TGTGCCAGCATCTTGGACAACGGTACTGAAGCTTTCTTT.

The genes are TRBV18 and TRBJ1-5; tentative D call: TRBD1 (6 bases). Trimming shortened V by 3 bases and J by 7 bases, and 16 bases separated the two germline ends. Germline CDR1 KGHSH, CDR2 LQKENI. CDR3 length: 15 amino acids. The CDR3 loop reads CASSPGGQGIQPQHF. CDR3 in DNA: TGTGCCAGCTCACCGGGTGGCCAGGGGATCCAGCCCCAGCATTTT.

The rearrangement links TRBV19 to TRBJ1-1; no reliable D call. Trimming stripped 4 bases from V and 1 base from J, with 16 bases between. Germline loops: CDR1 LNHDA, CDR2 SQIVND (reference sequence). The CDR3 sequence is 16 residues long. The CDR3 coding sequence is TGTGCCAGTAGTAGAGGTTCGTTGGGTGAGAACACTGAAGCTTTCTTT. This sequence encodes CASSRGSLGENTEAFF.

The chain has TRBV5-1 and TRBJ2-3, with 13 bases fitting TRBD2. The CDR3 has 16 amino acids. The trim removed 4 bases at V and 5 bases at J, leaving 7 bases unmatched. Germline assignment: CDR1 SGHRS and CDR2 YFSETQ. The CDR3 DNA reads as TGCGCCAGCAGCGGAGGACTAGCGGGAGCGGGAGATACGCAGTATTTT. Translation: CASSGGLAGAGDTQYF.

This sequence joins TRBV4-1 and TRBJ2-5; possibly TRBD2 for D (5 bases). The germline V gene has CDR1 MGHRA and CDR2 YSYEKL. The ends were cut back, 3 bases at V and 2 bases at J, with 10 bases in the middle. The CDR3 is 14 amino acids. The CDR3 loop is CASSHPGSQETQYF. DNA of the CDR3: TGCGCCAGCAGCCACCCGGGATCTCAAGAGACCCAGTACTTC.

The chain uses TRBV4-1 and TRBJ2-4; 14 positions match TRBD2. The junction had 2 bases not matched to a gene; V was cut back by 1 base and J by 0 bases. This CDR3 contains 18 residues. Germline V gene data show CDR1 as MGHRA and CDR2 as YSYEKL. The CDR3 reads CASSQGLAGGLAKNIQYF. CDR3 DNA sequence: TGCGCCAGCAGCCAAGGACTAGCGGGAGGGCTAGCCAAAAACATTCAGTACTTC.

The gene calls are TRBV4-2 and TRBJ2-1, with D unclear. CDR3 length: 13 amino acids. The germline V gene has CDR1 LGHNA and CDR2 YNFKEQ. V lost 2 bases and J lost 4, with 6 bases in between. CDR3 region: CASSQFSYNEQFF. The CDR3 bases are TGTGCCAGCAGCCAATTCTCTTACAATGAGCAGTTCTTC.

The genes are TRBV28 and TRBJ1-5; no firm D call. Trimming took off 7 bases at V and 5 bases at J, with 12 bases between the two ends. Germline V lookup: CDR1 MDHEN, CDR2 SYDVKM. This CDR3 region has 13 residues. The CDR3 nucleotides are TGTGCCAGCAAGAGCCAAACCGATCAGCCCCAGCATTTT. This encodes CASKSQTDQPQHF.

The V gene is TRBV18, the J gene TRBJ2-3; 11 bases align to TRBD2. Unmatched junction bases numbered 10, after V lost 2 bases and J lost 3 bases. Germline assignment: CDR1 KGHSH and CDR2 LQKENI. The CDR3 covers 18 residues. In DNA form, the CDR3 reads TGTGCCAGCTCACCAATAGCGGGAGGGCCGCGGGGGACAGATACGCAGTATTTT. Its translation: CASSPIAGGPRGTDTQYF.

The chain carries TRBV6-5 and TRBJ1-5; D gene uncertain. Germline CDR1 MNHEY, CDR2 SVGAGI. The CDR3 totals 14 residues. Trimming took off 0 bases at V and 3 bases at J, with 6 bases between the two ends. CDR3 region: CASSYSPFNQPQHF. CDR3 nucleotide sequence: TGTGCCAGCAGTTACTCCCCCTTCAATCAGCCCCAGCATTTT.